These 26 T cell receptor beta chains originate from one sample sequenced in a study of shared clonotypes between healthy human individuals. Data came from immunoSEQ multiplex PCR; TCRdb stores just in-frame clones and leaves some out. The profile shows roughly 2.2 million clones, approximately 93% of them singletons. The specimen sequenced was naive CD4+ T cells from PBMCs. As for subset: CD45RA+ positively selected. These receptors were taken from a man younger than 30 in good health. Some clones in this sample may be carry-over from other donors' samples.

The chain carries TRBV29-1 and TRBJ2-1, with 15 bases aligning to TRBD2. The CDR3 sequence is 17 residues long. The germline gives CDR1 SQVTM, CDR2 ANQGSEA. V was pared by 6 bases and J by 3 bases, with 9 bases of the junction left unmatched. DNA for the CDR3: TGCAGCGTCGCCTGGGGACTAGCGGGAGGCGGCTACAATGAGCAGTTCTTC. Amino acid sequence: CSVAWGLAGGGYNEQFF.

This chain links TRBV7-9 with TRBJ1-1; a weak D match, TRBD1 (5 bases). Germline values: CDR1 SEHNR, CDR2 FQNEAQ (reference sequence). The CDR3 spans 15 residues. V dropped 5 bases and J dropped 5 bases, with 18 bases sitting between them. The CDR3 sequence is CASSPKSGGRTEAFF. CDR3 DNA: TGTGCCAGCAGCCCAAAGTCGGGGGGTAGGACTGAAGCTTTCTTT.

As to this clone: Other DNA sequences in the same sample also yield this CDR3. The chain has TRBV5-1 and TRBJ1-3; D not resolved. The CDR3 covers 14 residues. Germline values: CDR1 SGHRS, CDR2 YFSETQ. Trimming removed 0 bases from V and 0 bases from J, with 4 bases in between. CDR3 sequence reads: CASSLGVSGNTIYF. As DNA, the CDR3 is TGCGCCAGCAGCTTGGGAGTCTCTGGAAACACCATATATTTT. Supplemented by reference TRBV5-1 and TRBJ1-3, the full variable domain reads KAGVTQTPRYLIKTRGQQVTLSCSPISGHRSVSWYQQTPGQGLQFLFEYFSETQRNKGNFPGRFSGRQFSNSRSEMNVSTLELGDSALYLCASSLGVSGNTIYFGEGSWLTVV.

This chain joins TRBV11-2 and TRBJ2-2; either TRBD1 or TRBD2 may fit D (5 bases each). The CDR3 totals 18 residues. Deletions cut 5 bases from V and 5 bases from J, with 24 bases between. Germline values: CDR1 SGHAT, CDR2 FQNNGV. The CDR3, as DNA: TGTGCCAGCAGCCCCAAAGGTGGGGACCCCCGTCGTACCGGGGAGCTGTTTTTT. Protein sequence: CASSPKGGDPRRTGELFF. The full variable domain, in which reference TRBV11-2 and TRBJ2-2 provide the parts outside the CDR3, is EAGVAQSPRYKIIEKRQSVAFWCNPISGHATLYWYQQILGQGPKLLIQFQNNGVVDDSQLPKDRFSAERLKGVDSTLKIQPAKLEDSAVYLCASSPKGGDPRRTGELFFGEGSRLTVL.

CDR3 region: CASVTSGANYEQYF. The CDR3 DNA sequence: TGTGCCAGCGTCACTAGCGGGGCTAACTACGAGCAGTACTTC. The gene calls are TRBV28 and TRBJ2-7, with 10 bases that match TRBD2. CDR1 is MDHEN, CDR2 SYDVKM, per germline. There are 14 residues in the CDR3. Unmatched junction bases numbered 7, after V lost 8 bases and J lost 3 bases. The variable domain in full, with the rest retrieved from reference TRBV28 and TRBJ2-7, is DVKVTQSSRYLVKRTGEKVFLECVQDMDHENMFWYRQDPGLGLRLIYFSYDVKMKEKGDIPEGYSVSREKKERFSLILESASTNQTSMYLCASVTSGANYEQYFGPGTRLTVT.

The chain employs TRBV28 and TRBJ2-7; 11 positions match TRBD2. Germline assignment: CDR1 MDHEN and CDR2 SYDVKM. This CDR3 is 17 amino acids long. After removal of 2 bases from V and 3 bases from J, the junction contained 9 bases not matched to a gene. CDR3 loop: CASSLLVGTSGNYEQYF. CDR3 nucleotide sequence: TGTGCCAGCAGTTTACTCGTCGGGACTAGCGGCAACTACGAGCAGTACTTC. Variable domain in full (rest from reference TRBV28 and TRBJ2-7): DVKVTQSSRYLVKRTGEKVFLECVQDMDHENMFWYRQDPGLGLRLIYFSYDVKMKEKGDIPEGYSVSREKKERFSLILESASTNQTSMYLCASSLLVGTSGNYEQYFGPGTRLTVT.

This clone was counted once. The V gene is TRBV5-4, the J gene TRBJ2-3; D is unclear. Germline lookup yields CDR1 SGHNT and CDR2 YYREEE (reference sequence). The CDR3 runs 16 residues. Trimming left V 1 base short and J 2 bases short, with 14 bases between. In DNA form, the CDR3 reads TGTGCCAGCAGCTTGACTGTGTCCCCTTCCACAGATACGCAGTATTTT. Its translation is CASSLTVSPSTDTQYF.

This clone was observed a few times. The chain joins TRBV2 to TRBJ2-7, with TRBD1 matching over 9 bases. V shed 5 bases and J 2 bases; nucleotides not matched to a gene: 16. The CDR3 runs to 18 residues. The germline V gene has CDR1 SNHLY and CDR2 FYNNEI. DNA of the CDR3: TGTGCCAGCAGTATTCCGGCCCAACCGGGACAGGGACCCTACGAGCAGTACTTC. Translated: CASSIPAQPGQGPYEQYF.

Here the CDR3 reads CASSSPEIAYNEQFF. DNA of the CDR3: TGTGCCAGCAGCTCCCCCGAGATCGCCTACAATGAGCAGTTCTTC. V usage is TRBV7-8 and J usage is TRBJ2-1, with D unclear. V was cut by 4 bases and J by 2 bases, with 12 bases left in between. The CDR3 extends over 15 amino acids. From germline, CDR1 is SGHVS and CDR2 FQNEAQ.

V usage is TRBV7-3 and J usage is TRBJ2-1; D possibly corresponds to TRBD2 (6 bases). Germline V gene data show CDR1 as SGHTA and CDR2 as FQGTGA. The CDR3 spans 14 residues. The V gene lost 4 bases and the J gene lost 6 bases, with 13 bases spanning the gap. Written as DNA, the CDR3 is TGTGCCAGCAGCTCACGGACTACCTCCAATGAGCAGTTCTTC. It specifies CASSSRTTSNEQFF. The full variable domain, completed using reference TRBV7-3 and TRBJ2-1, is GAGVSQTPSNKVTEKGKYVELRCDPISGHTALYWYRQSLGQGPEFLIYFQGTGAADDSGLPNDRFFAVRPEGSVSTLKIQRTERGDSAVYLCASSSRTTSNEQFFGPGTRLTVL.

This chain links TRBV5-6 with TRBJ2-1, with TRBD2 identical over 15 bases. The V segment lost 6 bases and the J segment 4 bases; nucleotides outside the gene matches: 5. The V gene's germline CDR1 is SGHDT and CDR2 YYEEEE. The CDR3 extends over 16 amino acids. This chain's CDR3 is CASNGTSGRTYNEQFF. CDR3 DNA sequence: TGTGCCAGCAACGGGACTAGCGGGAGGACGTACAATGAGCAGTTCTTC.

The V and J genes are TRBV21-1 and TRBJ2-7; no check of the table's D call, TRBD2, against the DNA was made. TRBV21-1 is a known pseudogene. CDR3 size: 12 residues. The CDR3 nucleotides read TGTGCCAGCAGCAAGGAAGCGAGGGAGCAGTACTTC. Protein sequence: CASSKEAREQYF.

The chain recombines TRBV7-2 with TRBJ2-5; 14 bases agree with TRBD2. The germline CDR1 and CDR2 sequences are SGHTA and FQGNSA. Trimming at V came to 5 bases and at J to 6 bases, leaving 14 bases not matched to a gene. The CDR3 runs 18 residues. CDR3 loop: CASSPTSTSGRAAKTQYF. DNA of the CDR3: TGTGCCAGCAGCCCCACCTCGACTAGCGGGAGGGCCGCGAAGACCCAGTACTTC.

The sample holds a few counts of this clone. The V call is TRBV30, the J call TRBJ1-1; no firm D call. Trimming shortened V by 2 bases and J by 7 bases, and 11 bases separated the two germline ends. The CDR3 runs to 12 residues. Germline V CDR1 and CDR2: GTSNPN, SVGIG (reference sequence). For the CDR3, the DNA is TGTGCCTGGAGTTCCGGACGGAGTGAAGCTTTCTTT. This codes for CAWSSGRSEAFF.

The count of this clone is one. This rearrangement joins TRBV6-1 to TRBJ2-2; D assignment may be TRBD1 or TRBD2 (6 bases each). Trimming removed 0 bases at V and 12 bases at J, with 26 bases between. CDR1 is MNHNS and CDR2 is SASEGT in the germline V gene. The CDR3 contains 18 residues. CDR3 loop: CASSEARGGTTLRGQLFF. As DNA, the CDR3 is TGTGCCAGCAGTGAAGCGCGTGGGGGGACAACTTTACGAGGGCAGCTGTTTTTT.

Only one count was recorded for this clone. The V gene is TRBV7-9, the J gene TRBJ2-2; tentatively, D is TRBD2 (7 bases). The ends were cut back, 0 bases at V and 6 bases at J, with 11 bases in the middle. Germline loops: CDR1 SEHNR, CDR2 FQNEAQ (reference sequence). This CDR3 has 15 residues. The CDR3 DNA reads TGTGCCAGCAGCTTAGCGAGGGGGGGACCCGGGGAGCTGTTTTTT. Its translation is CASSLARGGPGELFF.

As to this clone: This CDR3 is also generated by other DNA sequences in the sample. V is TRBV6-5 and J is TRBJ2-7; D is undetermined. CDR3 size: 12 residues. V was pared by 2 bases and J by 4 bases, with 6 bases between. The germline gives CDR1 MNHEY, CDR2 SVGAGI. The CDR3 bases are TGTGCCAGCAGTTACGGGCGGTACGAGCAGTACTTC. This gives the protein CASSYGRYEQYF.

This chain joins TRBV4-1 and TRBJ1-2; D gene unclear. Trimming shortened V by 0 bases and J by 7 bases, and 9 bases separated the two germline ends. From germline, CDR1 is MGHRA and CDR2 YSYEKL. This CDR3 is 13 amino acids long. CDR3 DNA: TGCGCCAGCAGCCAAGAGCTCGGCGGTGGCTACACCTTC. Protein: CASSQELGGGYTF.

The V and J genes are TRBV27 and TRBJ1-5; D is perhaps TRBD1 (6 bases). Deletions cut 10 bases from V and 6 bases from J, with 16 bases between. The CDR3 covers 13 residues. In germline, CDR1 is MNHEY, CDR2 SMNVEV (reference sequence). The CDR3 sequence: CATSWGGRQPQHF. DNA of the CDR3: TGTGCCACATCATGGGGGGGGCGTCAGCCCCAGCATTTT.

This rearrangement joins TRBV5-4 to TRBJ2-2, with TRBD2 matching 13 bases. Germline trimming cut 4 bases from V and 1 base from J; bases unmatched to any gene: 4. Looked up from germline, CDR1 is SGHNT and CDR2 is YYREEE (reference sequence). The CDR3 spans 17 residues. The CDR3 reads CASSPLAGGMNTGELFF. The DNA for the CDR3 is TGTGCCAGCAGCCCACTAGCGGGAGGGATGAACACCGGGGAGCTGTTTTTT. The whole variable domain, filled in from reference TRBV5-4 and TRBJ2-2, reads ETGVTQSPTHLIKTRGQQVTLRCSSQSGHNTVSWYQQALGQGPQFIFQYYREEENGRGNFPPRFSGLQFPNYSSELNVNALELDDSALYLCASSPLAGGMNTGELFFGEGSRLTVL.

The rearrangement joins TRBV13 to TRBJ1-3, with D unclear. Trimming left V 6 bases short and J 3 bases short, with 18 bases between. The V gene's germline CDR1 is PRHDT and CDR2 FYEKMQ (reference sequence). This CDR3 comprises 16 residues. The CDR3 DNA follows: TGTGCCAGCAGAAGGCGGCAGGTCGCGGGTGGAAACACCATATATTTT. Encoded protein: CASRRRQVAGGNTIYF.

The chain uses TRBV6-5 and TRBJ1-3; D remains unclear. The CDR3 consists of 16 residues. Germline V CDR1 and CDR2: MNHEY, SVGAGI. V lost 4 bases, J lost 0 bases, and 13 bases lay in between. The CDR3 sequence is CASSSSGTFSGNTIYF. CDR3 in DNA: TGTGCCAGCAGTTCATCCGGAACATTCTCTGGAAACACCATATATTTT.

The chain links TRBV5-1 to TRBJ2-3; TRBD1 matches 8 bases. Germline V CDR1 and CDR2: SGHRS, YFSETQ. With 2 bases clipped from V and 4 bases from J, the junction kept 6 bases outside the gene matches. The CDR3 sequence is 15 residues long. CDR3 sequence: CASSFTGGSADTQYF. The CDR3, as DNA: TGCGCCAGCAGCTTTACAGGGGGTAGTGCAGATACGCAGTATTTT. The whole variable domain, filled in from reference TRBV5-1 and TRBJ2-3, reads KAGVTQTPRYLIKTRGQQVTLSCSPISGHRSVSWYQQTPGQGLQFLFEYFSETQRNKGNFPGRFSGRQFSNSRSEMNVSTLELGDSALYLCASSFTGGSADTQYFGPGTRLTVL.

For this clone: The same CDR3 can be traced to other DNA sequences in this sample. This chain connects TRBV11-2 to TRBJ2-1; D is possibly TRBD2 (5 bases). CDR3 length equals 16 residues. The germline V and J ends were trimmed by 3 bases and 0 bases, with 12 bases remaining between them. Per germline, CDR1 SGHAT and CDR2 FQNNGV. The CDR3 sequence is CASSLRRESSYNEQFF. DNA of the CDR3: TGTGCCAGCAGCTTGAGACGGGAAAGCTCCTACAATGAGCAGTTCTTC. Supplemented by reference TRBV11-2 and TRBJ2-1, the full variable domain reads EAGVAQSPRYKIIEKRQSVAFWCNPISGHATLYWYQQILGQGPKLLIQFQNNGVVDDSQLPKDRFSAERLKGVDSTLKIQPAKLEDSAVYLCASSLRRESSYNEQFFGPGTRLTVL.

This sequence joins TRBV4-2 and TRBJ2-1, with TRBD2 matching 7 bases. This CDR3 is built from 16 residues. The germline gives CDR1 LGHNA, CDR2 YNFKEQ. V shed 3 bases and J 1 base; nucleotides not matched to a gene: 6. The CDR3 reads CASSQMSSGSYNEQFF. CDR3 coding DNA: TGTGCCAGCAGCCAGATGTCTAGCGGATCCTACAATGAGCAGTTCTTC.

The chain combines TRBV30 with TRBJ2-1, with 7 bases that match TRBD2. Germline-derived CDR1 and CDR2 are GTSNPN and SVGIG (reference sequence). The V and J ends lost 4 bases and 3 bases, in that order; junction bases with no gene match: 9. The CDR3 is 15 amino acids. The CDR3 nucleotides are TGTGCCTGGACCCTCTTTGCGGGGGTCTACAATGAGCAGTTCTTC. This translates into CAWTLFAGVYNEQFF.